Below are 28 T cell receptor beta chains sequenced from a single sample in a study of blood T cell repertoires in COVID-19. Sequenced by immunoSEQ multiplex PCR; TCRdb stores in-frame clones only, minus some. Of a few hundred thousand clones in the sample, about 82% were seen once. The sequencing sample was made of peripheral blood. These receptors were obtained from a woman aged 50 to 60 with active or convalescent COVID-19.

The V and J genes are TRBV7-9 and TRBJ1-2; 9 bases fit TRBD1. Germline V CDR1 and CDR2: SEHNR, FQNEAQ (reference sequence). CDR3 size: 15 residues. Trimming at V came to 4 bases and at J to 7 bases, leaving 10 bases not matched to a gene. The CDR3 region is CASSSRDRDFSGYTF. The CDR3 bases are TGTGCCAGCAGCTCCCGGGACAGGGACTTTAGTGGCTACACCTTC.

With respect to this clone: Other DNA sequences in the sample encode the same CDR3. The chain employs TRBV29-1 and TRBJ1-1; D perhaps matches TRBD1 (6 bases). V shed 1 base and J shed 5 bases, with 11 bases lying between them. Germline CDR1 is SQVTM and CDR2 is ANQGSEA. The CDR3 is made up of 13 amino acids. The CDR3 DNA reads TGCAGCGTTGAAGCCGGGGGGCGAACTGAAGCTTTCTTT. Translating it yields CSVEAGGRTEAFF.

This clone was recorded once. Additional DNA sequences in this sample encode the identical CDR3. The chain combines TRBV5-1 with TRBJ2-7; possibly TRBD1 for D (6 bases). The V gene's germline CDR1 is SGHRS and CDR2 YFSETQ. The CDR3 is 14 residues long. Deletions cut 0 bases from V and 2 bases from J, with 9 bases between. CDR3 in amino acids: CASSLGQGPYEQYF. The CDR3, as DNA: TGCGCCAGCAGCTTGGGGCAGGGGCCCTACGAGCAGTACTTC.

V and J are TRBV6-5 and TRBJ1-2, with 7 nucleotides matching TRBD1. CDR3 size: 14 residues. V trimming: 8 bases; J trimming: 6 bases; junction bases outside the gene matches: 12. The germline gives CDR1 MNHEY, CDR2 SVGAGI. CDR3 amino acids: CASLPLTGKNGYTF. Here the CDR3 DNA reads TGTGCCAGCCTTCCTTTGACAGGGAAAAATGGCTACACCTTC.

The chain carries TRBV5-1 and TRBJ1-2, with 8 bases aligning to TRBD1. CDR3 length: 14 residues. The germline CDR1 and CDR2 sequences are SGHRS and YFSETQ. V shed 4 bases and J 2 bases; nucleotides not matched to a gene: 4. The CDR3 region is CASSPNRGNYGYTF. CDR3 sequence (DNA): TGCGCCAGCAGCCCGAACAGGGGGAACTATGGCTACACCTTC.

The CDR3, as DNA: TGTGCCACCAGCAGACGTGGGGGGTTCTCTGGAAACACCATATATTTT. This sequence encodes CATSRRGGFSGNTIYF. The chain links TRBV15 to TRBJ1-3; a weak D match, TRBD1 (5 bases). Germline assignment: CDR1 LNHNV and CDR2 YYDKDF (reference sequence). CDR3 length equals 16 residues. Trimming shortened V by 2 bases and J by 0 bases, and 11 bases separated the two germline ends.

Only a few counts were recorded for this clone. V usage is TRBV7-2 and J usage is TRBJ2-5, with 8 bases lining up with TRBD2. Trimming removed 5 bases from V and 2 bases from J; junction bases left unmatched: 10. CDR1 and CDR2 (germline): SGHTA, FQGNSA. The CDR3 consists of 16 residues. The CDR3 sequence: CASSPNQSGRQETQYF. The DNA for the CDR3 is TGTGCCAGCAGCCCCAATCAAAGCGGGAGACAAGAGACCCAGTACTTC.

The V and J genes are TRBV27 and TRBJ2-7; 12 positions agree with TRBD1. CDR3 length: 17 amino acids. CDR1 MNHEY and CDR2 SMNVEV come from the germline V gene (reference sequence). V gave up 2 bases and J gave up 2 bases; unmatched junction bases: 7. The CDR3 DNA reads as TGTGCCAGCAGTTTAAAGGGACAGGGGGCGCCTGCCTACGAGCAGTACTTC. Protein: CASSLKGQGAPAYEQYF.

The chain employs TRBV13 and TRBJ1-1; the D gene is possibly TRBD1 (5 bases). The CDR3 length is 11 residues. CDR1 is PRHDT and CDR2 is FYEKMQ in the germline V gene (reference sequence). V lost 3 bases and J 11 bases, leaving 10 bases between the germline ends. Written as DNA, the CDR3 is TGTGCCAGCAGCTTTACAGGTCGGGCTTTCTTT. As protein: CASSFTGRAFF.

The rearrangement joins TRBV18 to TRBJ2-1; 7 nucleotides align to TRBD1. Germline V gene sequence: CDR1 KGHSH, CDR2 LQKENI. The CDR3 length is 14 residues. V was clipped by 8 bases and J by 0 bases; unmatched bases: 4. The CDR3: CASIRDSSYNEQFF. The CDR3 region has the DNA TGTGCCAGCATCCGGGACAGCTCCTACAATGAGCAGTTCTTC.

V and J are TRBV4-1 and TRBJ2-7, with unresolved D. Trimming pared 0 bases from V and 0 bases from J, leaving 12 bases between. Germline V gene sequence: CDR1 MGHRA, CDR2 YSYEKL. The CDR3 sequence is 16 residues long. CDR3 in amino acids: CASSQDLTGYSYEQYF. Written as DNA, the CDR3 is TGCGCCAGCAGCCAAGATCTAACGGGTTACTCCTACGAGCAGTACTTC.

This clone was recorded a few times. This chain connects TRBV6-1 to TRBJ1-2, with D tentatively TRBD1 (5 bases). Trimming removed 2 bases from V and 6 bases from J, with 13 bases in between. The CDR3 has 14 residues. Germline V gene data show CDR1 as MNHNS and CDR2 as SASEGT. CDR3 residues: CASSEPRDGHGYTF. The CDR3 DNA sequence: TGTGCCAGCAGTGAACCCAGGGATGGACATGGCTACACCTTC.

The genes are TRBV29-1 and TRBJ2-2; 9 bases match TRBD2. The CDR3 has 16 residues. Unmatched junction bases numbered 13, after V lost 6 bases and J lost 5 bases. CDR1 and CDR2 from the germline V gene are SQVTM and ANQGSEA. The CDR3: CSVSVGAGGRTGELFF. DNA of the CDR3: TGCAGCGTATCCGTTGGAGCGGGAGGTCGGACCGGGGAGCTGTTTTTT.

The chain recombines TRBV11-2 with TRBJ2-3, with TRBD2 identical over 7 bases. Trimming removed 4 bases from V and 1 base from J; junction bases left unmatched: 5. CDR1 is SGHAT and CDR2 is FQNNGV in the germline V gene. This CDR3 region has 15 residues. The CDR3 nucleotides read TGTGCCAGCAGCTCAAGCGGGACCCGCACAGATACGCAGTATTTT. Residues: CASSSSGTRTDTQYF. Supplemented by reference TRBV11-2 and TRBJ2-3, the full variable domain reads EAGVAQSPRYKIIEKRQSVAFWCNPISGHATLYWYQQILGQGPKLLIQFQNNGVVDDSQLPKDRFSAERLKGVDSTLKIQPAKLEDSAVYLCASSSSGTRTDTQYFGPGTRLTVL.

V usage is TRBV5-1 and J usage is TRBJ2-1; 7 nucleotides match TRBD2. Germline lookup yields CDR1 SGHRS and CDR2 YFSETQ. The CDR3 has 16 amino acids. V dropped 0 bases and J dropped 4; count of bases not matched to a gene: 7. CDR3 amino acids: CASSLEGLAEYNEQFF. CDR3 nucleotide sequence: TGCGCCAGCAGCTTGGAGGGGCTAGCGGAGTACAATGAGCAGTTCTTC.

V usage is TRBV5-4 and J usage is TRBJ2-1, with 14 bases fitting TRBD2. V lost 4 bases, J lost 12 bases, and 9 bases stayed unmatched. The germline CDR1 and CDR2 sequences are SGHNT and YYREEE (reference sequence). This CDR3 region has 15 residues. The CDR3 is CASSTGLAGARGQFF. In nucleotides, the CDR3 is TGTGCCAGCAGCACGGGACTAGCGGGGGCCCGCGGGCAGTTCTTC.

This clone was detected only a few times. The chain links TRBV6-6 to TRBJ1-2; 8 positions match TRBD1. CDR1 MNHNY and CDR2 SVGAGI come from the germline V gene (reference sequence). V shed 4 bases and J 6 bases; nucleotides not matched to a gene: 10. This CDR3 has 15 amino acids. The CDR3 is CASSSPGQGADGYTF. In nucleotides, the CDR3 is TGTGCCAGCAGTTCGCCCGGACAGGGTGCGGATGGCTACACCTTC.

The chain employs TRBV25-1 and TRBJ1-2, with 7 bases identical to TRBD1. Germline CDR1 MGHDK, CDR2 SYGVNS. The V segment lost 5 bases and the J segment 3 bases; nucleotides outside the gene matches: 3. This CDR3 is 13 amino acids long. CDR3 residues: CASSPGTDYGYTF. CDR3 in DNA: TGTGCCAGCAGTCCTGGGACAGACTATGGCTACACCTTC.

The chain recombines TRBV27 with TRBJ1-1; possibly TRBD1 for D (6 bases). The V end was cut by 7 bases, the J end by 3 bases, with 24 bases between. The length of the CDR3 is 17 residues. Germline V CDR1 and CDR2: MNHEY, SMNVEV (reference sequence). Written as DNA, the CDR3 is TGTGCCAGCACCCCCCTGGACAGACGGGATCGTGACACTGAAGCTTTCTTT. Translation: CASTPLDRRDRDTEAFF.

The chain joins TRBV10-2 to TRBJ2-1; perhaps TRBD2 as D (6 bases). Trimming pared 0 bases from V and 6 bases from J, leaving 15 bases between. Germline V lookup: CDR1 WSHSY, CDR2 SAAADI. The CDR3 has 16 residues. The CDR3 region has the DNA TGCGCCAGCAGTGAGTCGACCCGACTAGGCCTCAATGAGCAGTTCTTC. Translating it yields CASSESTRLGLNEQFF.

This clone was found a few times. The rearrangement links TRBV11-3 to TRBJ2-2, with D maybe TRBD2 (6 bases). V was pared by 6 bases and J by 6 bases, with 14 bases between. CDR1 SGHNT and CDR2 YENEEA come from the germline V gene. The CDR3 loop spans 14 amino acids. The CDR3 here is CASSWGGGAGELFF. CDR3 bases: TGTGCCAGCAGTTGGGGCGGCGGGGCCGGGGAGCTGTTTTTT.

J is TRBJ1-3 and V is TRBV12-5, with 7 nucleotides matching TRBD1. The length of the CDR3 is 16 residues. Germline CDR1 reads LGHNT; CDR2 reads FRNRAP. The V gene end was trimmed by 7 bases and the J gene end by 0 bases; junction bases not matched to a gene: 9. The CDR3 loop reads CASALNRGLSGNTIYF. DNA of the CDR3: TGTGCTAGTGCCCTTAACAGGGGCCTCTCTGGAAACACCATATATTTT.

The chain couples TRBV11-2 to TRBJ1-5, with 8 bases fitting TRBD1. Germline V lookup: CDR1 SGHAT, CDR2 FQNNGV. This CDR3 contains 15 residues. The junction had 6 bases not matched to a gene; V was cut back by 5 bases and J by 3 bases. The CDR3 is CASSLGQGFNQPQHF. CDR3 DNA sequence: TGTGCCAGCAGCCTAGGACAGGGTTTCAATCAGCCCCAGCATTTT.

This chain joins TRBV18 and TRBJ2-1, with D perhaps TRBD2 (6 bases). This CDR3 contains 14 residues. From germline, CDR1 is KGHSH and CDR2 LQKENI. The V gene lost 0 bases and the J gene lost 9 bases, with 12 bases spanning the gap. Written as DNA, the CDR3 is TGTGCCAGCTCACCACCGGGAGGCGTACCTGAGCAGTTCTTC. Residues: CASSPPGGVPEQFF.

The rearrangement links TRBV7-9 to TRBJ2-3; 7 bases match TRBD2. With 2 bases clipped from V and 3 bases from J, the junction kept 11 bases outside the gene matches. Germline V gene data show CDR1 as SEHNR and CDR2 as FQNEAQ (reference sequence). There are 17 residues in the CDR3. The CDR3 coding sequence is TGTGCCAGCAGCTTAAGGCGCGGAAGCGGGAAAACAGATACGCAGTATTTT. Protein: CASSLRRGSGKTDTQYF.

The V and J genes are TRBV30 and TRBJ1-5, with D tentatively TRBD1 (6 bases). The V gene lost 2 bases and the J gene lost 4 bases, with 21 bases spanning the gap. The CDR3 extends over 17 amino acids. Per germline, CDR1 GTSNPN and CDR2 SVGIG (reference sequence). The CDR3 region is CAWSPLRGRGGNQPQHF. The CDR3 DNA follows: TGTGCCTGGAGTCCACTAAGGGGCAGGGGAGGGAATCAGCCCCAGCATTTT. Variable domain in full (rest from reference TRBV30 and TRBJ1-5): SQTIHQWPATLVQPVGSPLSLECTVEGTSNPNLYWYRQAAGRGLQLLFYSVGIGQISSEVPQNLSASRPQDRQFILSSKKLLLSDSGFYLCAWSPLRGRGGNQPQHFGDGTRLSIL.

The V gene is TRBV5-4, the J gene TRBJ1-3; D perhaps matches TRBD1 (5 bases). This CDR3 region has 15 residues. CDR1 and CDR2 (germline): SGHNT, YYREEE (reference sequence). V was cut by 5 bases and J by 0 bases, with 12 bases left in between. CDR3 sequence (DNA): TGTGCCAGCAGTCATGGACACGGCTCTGGAAACACCATATATTTT. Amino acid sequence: CASSHGHGSGNTIYF.

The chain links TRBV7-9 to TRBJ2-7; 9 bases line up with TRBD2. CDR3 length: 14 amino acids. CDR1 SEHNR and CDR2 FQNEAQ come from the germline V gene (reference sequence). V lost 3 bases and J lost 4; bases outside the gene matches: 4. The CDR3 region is CASSFSGRRYEQYF. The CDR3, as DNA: TGTGCCAGCAGCTTCAGCGGGAGGAGGTACGAGCAGTACTTC.